The entry that follows covers one T cell receptor beta chain sequence. The method was immunoSEQ multiplex PCR; TCRdb's version includes in-frame clones alone and lacks a portion of them. The sample has over 200,000 clones, around four fifths seen once. This sample is drawn from a study of blood T cell repertoires in COVID-19. The CDR3 extends over 14 amino acids. Germline CDR1 SGHRS, CDR2 YFSETQ. The V and J ends lost 7 bases and 7 bases respectively, with 18 bases between them. The chain combines TRBV5-1 with TRBJ2-1; tentatively, D is TRBD2 (5 bases). The sample consisted of peripheral blood. The source of this sequence is a man older than 75 with acute or convalescent COVID-19. The CDR3 coding sequence is TGCGCCAGCGGCGGAGGCCCGTTAGCTAATGAGCAGTTCTTC. The encoded protein is CASGGGPLANEQFF.